This T cell receptor (beta chain) was profiled in a study of T cells after yellow fever vaccination. General study points: Reappearance after the booster was observed for most primary-vaccination clones (roughly 97% CD4, almost 90% CD8). Relatively few clonotypes were ones that appeared in both CD4 and CD8 compartments.

Details on this clonotype: What it recognizes is unknown.

In making TCR cDNA, 5'RACE template switching added a universal primer site and UMIs to it. Using its own MiXCR run on the 5' RACE reads, TCRdb lists one record per CDR3 protein. The table has approximately 160,000 distinct CDR3 sequences, 6.2% seen once. This TCR derives from a man in his late teens or twenties who received the YFV17D yellow fever vaccine. The specimen comprised CD4+ T cells sorted from PBMCs, sampled on the day of the first yellow fever vaccination.

In DNA, the CDR3 is TGTGCCAGCAGTGCCCGCTCTGGGGCCAACGTCCTGACTTTC. Amino acid sequence: CASSARSGANVLTF. V gene TRBV4-2 combines with J gene TRBJ2-6, with D hard to call. The CDR3 totals 14 residues. V was pared by 6 bases and J by 0 bases, with 6 bases between. Germline CDR1 LGHNA, CDR2 YNFKEQ.